This is a list of T cell receptor beta chains from one sample in a study of intratumoral heterogeneity in liver cancer. Profiled with immunoSEQ multiplex PCR; TCRdb holds only in-frame clones, not every one. The data show approximately 20,000 clones, around 67% seen once. Here the sequenced sample was tumor-adjacent normal tissue, taken before any cancer treatment. All receptors come from a woman in her seventies with hepatocellular carcinoma. CDR3s include the opening cysteine and the closing phenylalanine or tryptophan. Fields, in order: V gene, D gene, J gene, clone size, CDR3 length, CDR3 DNA, CDR3 protein. The D gene is left open where the match is weak. Some rows have no size entry. The others give once, few or many, or a class for an expanded clone.

TRBV28	TRBD1	TRBJ1-4	NA	16	TGTGCCAGCAGTTTACCGACAGGGAATGGTAATGAAAAACTGTTTTTT	CASSLPTGNGNEKLFF
TRBV24-1	NA	TRBJ2-7	NA	13	TGTGCCATAATAGCCGGGACAAAATACGAGCAGTACTTC	CAIIAGTKYEQYF
TRBV28	NA	TRBJ2-5	NA	14	TGTGCCAGCAGTTTAAGGCACCCCCAAGAGACCCAGTACTTC	CASSLRHPQETQYF
TRBV5-1	TRBD1	TRBJ2-7	NA	16	TGCGCCAGCAGCAGAAAGACAGGGGCTGAGATCTACGAGCAGTACTTC	CASSRKTGAEIYEQYF
TRBV10-3	TRBD1	TRBJ2-3	NA	13	TGTGCCATCAGGGGACAGTCCACAGATACGCAGTATTTT	CAIRGQSTDTQYF
TRBV4-1	NA	TRBJ2-5	NA	14	TGCGCCAGCAGCCAATCAGGGAATCAAGAGACCCAGTACTTC	CASSQSGNQETQYF
TRBV9	TRBD2	TRBJ2-2	NA	15	TGTGCCAGCAGCCCTATAGCGGGAGGGCACGGGGAGCTGTTTTTT	CASSPIAGGHGELFF
TRBV7-2	NA	TRBJ2-1	NA	14	TGTGCCAGCAGCTTATTCCAACAGGGTGGGGAGCAGTTCTTC	CASSLFQQGGEQFF
TRBV12-3/TRBV12-4	TRBD2	TRBJ2-7	NA	13	TGTGCCAGCAGCCGGGGGGGTCAGCTCGAGCAGTACTTC	CASSRGGQLEQYF
TRBV20-1	NA	TRBJ2-7	NA	11	TGCAGTGCTGTACCAGCCTACGAGCAGTACTTC	CSAVPAYEQYF
TRBV10-1	NA	TRBJ2-1	NA	16	TGCGCCAGCAGTGAGTCGACAGGGAGGCCGGACAATGAGCAGTTCTTC	CASSESTGRPDNEQFF
TRBV4-1	NA	TRBJ2-1	NA	15	TGCGCCAGCAGCCAAAACAGGGTGTCCTACAATGAGCAGTTCTTC	CASSQNRVSYNEQFF
TRBV6-5	NA	TRBJ2-4	NA	12	TGTGCCAGTGGAAGAATTTCTAACATTCAGTACTTC	CASGRISNIQYF
TRBV10-3	TRBD2	TRBJ2-1	NA	15	TGTGCCATCAACACCGGGACTAGCGGCTACAATGAGCAGTTCTTC	CAINTGTSGYNEQFF
TRBV5-4	NA	TRBJ2-3	NA	15	TGTGCCAGCAGCTCAGTCGACGGGAGCACAGATACGCAGTATTTT	CASSSVDGSTDTQYF
TRBV11-2	TRBD2	TRBJ2-7	NA	15	TGTGCCAGCAGCTTAGCTAGCGGGAGTTCCTACGAGCAGTACTTC	CASSLASGSSYEQYF
TRBV5-4	TRBD2	TRBJ2-7	medium-sized	15	TGTGCCAGCAGCTTGGAAGCGGGAGAATTGGACGAGCAGTACTTC	CASSLEAGELDEQYF
TRBV28	NA	TRBJ1-1	NA	13	TGTGCCAGCAGTCGTAGACTGAACACTGAAGCTTTCTTT	CASSRRLNTEAFF
TRBV7-9	NA	TRBJ2-3	NA	15	TGTGCCAGCAGCCCCTCTGGGAATGCCGGGGATACGCAGTATTTT	CASSPSGNAGDTQYF
TRBV4-2	TRBD2	TRBJ2-1	large	17	TGTGCCAGCAGCCAATCCTCGGGAGGACTAGGAGGTAATGAGCAGTTCTTC	CASSQSSGGLGGNEQFF